The clone carrying this T cell receptor beta chain was counted once. Its antigen is unknown. The data stem from a study of cytotoxic CD8 clonotypes in ibrutinib-treated CLL. Study-wide points: Having risen at ibrutinib response, clonality had fallen back toward baseline by progression. Measured clonality at baseline was greater than in age-matched healthy donors and tracked with circulating CD8+ T-cell counts.

The CDR3 spans 12 residues. The germline V and J ends were trimmed by 0 bases and 10 bases, with 9 bases remaining between them. CDR1 is SGHTA, CDR2 FQGNSA, per germline. The targeted sequencing depth was 1 in 200,000 to 1 in 1 million T cells. This table comes from immunoSEQ multiplex PCR, and its TCRdb copy is limited to in-frame clones, with some not included. Of 150,000 to 250,000 clones listed, 55% to 85% are singletons. The sequence came from a human donor with chronic lymphocytic leukemia. The sample here was PBMCs, taken after 24 months of ibrutinib treatment. The chain links TRBV7-2 to TRBJ1-2; no clear D gene. The CDR3 nucleotides read TGTGCCAGCAGCTTAGCGGCAGGCTACTACACCTTC. Its translation: CASSLAAGYYTF.